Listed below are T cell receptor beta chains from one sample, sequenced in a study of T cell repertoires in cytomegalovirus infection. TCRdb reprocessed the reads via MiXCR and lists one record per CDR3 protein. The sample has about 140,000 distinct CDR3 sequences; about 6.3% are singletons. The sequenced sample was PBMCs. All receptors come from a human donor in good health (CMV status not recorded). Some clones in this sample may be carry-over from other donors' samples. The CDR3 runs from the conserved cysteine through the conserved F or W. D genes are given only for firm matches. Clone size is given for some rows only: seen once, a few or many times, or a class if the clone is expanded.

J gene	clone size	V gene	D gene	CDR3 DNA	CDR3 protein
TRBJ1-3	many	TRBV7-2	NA	TGTGCCAGCAGCTTAGGAAGTACAGAGTTAGGAAACACCATATATTTT	CASSLGSTELGNTIYF
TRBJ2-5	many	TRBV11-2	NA	TGTGCCAGCAGCTTGTCCAGGTCGGAGACCCAGTACTTC	CASSLSRSETQYF
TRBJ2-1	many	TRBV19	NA	TGTGCCAGTAGTATCGCAGGGACTTGGGGCAATGAGCAGTTCTTC	CASSIAGTWGNEQFF
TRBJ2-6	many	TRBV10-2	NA	TGCGCCAGCAGTGAGTGGATTTTGGGACCCAGGGCGACTGGGGCCAACGTCCTGACTTTC	CASSEWILGPRATGANVLTF
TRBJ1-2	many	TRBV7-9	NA	TGTGCCAGCAGCTTAGCCGGCAGTTTTAACTATGGCTACACCTTC	CASSLAGSFNYGYTF
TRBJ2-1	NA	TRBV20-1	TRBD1	TGCAGTGCCCGACAGGGCAACAATGAGCAGTTCTTC	CSARQGNNEQFF
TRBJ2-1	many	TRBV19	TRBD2	TGTGCCAGTCGGCTAGGACTAGCGGGACCAGGGGAGCAGTTCTTC	CASRLGLAGPGEQFF
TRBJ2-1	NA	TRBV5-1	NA	TGCGCCAGCAGCCACGCAGGACAGGAGCAGTTCTTC	CASSHAGQEQFF
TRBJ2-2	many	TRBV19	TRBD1	TGTGCCAGTAGTGCGCCAGGGGGCGCAGGGGCCGGGGAGCTGTTTTTT	CASSAPGGAGAGELFF
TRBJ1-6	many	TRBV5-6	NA	TGTGCCAGCAGCTTCGGGTCAGGCTCCTATAATTCACCCCTCCACTTT	CASSFGSGSYNSPLHF
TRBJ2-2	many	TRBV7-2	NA	TGTGCCAGCAGCTTAGGTTTCAGGTCCGGGGAGCTGTTTTTT	CASSLGFRSGELFF
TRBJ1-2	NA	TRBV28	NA	TGTGCCAGCCGACAGGTCTATGGCTACACCTTC	CASRQVYGYTF
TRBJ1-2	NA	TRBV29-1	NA	TGCAGCGTTGAAGGCAGCTATGGCTACACCTTC	CSVEGSYGYTF
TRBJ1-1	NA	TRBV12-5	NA	TGTGCTAGTGGTTGGGTGGTCACTGAAGCTTTCTTT	CASGWVVTEAFF
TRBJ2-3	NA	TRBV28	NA	TGTGCCAGCAGGTCCGACAGGGGGCTAGCGGGGGATACGCAGTATTTT	CASRSDRGLAGDTQYF
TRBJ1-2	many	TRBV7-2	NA	TGTGCCAGCAGCTTAGCGCGACAGCTTAACTATGGCTACACCTTC	CASSLARQLNYGYTF
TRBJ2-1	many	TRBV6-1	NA	TGTGCCAGCCGCCTGGTTCCGGTTTCCTACAATGAGCAGTTCTTC	CASRLVPVSYNEQFF
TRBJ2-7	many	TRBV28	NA	TGTGCCAGCAGTTCCACGGACGGTTTATCCTACGAGCAGTACTTC	CASSSTDGLSYEQYF
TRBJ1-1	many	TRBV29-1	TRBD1	TGCAGCGCCGGACAGGGGGCCACTGAAGCTTTCTTT	CSAGQGATEAFF
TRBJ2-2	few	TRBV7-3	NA	TGTGCCAGCAGCATACAGGCTACCGGGGAGCTGTTTTTT	CASSIQATGELFF
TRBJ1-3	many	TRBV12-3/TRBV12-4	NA	TGTGCCAGCGGGTTTTCTGGAAACACCATATATTTT	CASGFSGNTIYF
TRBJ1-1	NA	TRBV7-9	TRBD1	TGTGCCAGCAGCTTCAACAGGGGGCCCACTGAAGCTTTCTTT	CASSFNRGPTEAFF
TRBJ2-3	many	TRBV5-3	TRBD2	TGTGCCAGCAGCTTGTTGCTAGCGGGGGGCGGGGATACGCAGTATTTT	CASSLLLAGGGDTQYF
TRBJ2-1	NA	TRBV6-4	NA	TGTGCCAGCAGTGACGAGGGCAGGGTAAGGCAGTTCTTC	CASSDEGRVRQFF
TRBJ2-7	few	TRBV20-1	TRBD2	TGCAGTGCTAGAAAGCCTATAGCGGGGGGCTTCTCCTACGAGCAGTACTTC	CSARKPIAGGFSYEQYF
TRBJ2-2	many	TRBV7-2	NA	TGTGCCAGCAGCTCGGAGGGGGCATGGACCGGGGAGCTGTTTTTT	CASSSEGAWTGELFF